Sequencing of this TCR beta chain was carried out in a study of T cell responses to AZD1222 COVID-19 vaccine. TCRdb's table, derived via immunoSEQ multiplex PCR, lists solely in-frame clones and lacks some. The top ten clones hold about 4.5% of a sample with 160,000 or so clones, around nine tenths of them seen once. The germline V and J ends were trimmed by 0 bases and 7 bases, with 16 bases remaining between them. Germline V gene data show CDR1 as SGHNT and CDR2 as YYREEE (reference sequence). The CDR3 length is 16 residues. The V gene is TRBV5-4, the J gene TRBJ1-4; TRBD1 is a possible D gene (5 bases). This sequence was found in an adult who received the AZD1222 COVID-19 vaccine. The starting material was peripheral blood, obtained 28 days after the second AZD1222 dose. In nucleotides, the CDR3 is TGTGCCAGCAGCTTGGGGTCGGGGCGCAAAGGTGAAAAACTGTTTTTT. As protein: CASSLGSGRKGEKLFF.